Listed here are 21 T cell receptor beta chains from one sample, sequenced in a study of cytomegalovirus exposure and HLA in healthy donors. The PCR made use of 60 Vbeta and 13 Jbeta primers. Profiled with immunoSEQ multiplex PCR; TCRdb holds only in-frame clones, not every one. This sample has some 190,000 clones, with 65% to 85% found just once. The sequenced sample was PBMCs. The receptors derive from a girl aged 10 to 17 in good health and CMV-seropositive.

This CDR3 reads CASSLLRAGSQETQYF. Written as DNA, the CDR3 is TGCGCCAGCAGCTTGTTAAGAGCGGGGTCCCAAGAGACCCAGTACTTC. This chain links TRBV5-1 with TRBJ2-5; TRBD2 agrees at 7 bases. The CDR3 extends over 16 amino acids. CDR1 and CDR2 (germline): SGHRS, YFSETQ. V was pared by 1 base and J by 1 base, with 7 bases of the junction left unmatched.

About this clone itself: Other DNA sequences in the sample encode the same CDR3. CDR3 DNA sequence: TGTGCCAGCAGCTTAGTGGGAGGGGCCAGTGGCTACACCTTC. This sequence encodes CASSLVGGASGYTF. This sequence joins TRBV11-2 and TRBJ1-2; a possible D gene is TRBD1 (5 bases). The germline V gene has CDR1 SGHAT and CDR2 FQNNGV. The CDR3 runs to 14 residues. Trimming left V 1 base short and J 7 bases short, with 13 bases between.

The chain is built from TRBV6-5 and TRBJ2-3; 10 positions match TRBD1. This CDR3 has 16 amino acids. Germline assignment: CDR1 MNHEY and CDR2 SVGAGI. Losses at the gene ends were 1 base for V and 1 base for J; bases not matched to a gene: 2. The CDR3 nucleotides read TGTGCCAGCAGTTACTATGGGACAGGGGGCACAGATACGCAGTATTTT. Protein: CASSYYGTGGTDTQYF.

The V and J genes are TRBV4-2 and TRBJ1-1, with a possible D match to TRBD1 (6 bases). The germline gives CDR1 LGHNA, CDR2 YNFKEQ. There are 15 residues in the CDR3. Trimming removed 1 base at V and 0 bases at J, with 9 bases between. CDR3 sequence: CASSQGQVMNTEAFF. The CDR3 region has the DNA TGTGCCAGCAGCCAAGGACAGGTCATGAACACTGAAGCTTTCTTT.

This clone has a single count. The chain joins TRBV25-1 to TRBJ2-5; 12 bases fit TRBD1. The trim removed 5 bases at V and 4 bases at J, leaving 2 bases unmatched. Germline V gives CDR1 MGHDK, CDR2 SYGVNS. The CDR3 covers 14 residues. The CDR3 coding sequence is TGTGCCAGCAGTAGGGACAGGGGGCGAGAGACCCAGTACTTC. This sequence encodes CASSRDRGRETQYF.

The chain links TRBV5-1 to TRBJ2-7; 10 nucleotides match TRBD2. Unmatched junction bases numbered 7, after V lost 0 bases and J lost 7 bases. CDR1 and CDR2 from the germline V gene are SGHRS and YFSETQ. This CDR3 is 15 amino acids long. This chain's CDR3 is CASSLVLAGEREQYF. The DNA of the CDR3 is TGCGCCAGCAGCTTGGTGCTAGCGGGAGAGAGGGAGCAGTACTTC.

The DNA of the CDR3 is TGTGCCTGGAGGCCCCCCGGAGGTCCCTACAATGAGCAGTTCTTC. Encoded protein: CAWRPPGGPYNEQFF. The V and J genes are TRBV30 and TRBJ2-1; a weak D match, TRBD2 (5 bases). The CDR3 is 15 residues long. Trimming cost V 3 bases and J 2 bases, with 14 bases left between them. Per germline, CDR1 GTSNPN and CDR2 SVGIG (reference sequence).

The chain uses TRBV27 and TRBJ2-4, with TRBD2 identical over 9 bases. The CDR3 has 16 amino acids. Germline trimming cut 3 bases from V and 5 bases from J; bases unmatched to any gene: 8. CDR1 and CDR2 from the germline V gene are MNHEY and SMNVEV (reference sequence). CDR3 in amino acids: CASSLLREGLENIQYF. CDR3 DNA: TGTGCCAGCAGTTTGCTGCGGGAGGGCCTGGAAAACATTCAGTACTTC.

The chain employs TRBV5-1 and TRBJ2-7, with D possibly being TRBD2 (5 bases). The CDR3 runs 14 residues. CDR1 and CDR2 (germline): SGHRS, YFSETQ. The ends were cut back, 5 bases at V and 0 bases at J, with 12 bases in the middle. The chain's CDR3 is CASRRTSNSYEQYF. As DNA, the CDR3 is TGCGCCAGCAGGCGGACTTCAAACTCCTACGAGCAGTACTTC.

The chain recombines TRBV27 with TRBJ2-2; a possible D gene is TRBD1 (5 bases). The CDR3 length is 15 residues. The V gene's germline CDR1 is MNHEY and CDR2 SMNVEV (reference sequence). Trimming removed 5 bases at V and 4 bases at J, with 14 bases between. This CDR3 is CASSLQGGVTGELFF. The DNA for the CDR3 is TGTGCCAGCAGTCTGCAGGGTGGGGTCACCGGGGAGCTGTTTTTT.

In its sample, this clone was seen a few times. The genes are TRBV4-2 and TRBJ1-2; TRBD1 agrees at 7 bases. The V segment lost 0 bases and the J segment 7 bases; nucleotides outside the gene matches: 11. This CDR3 comprises 16 residues. Looked up from germline, CDR1 is LGHNA and CDR2 is YNFKEQ. The CDR3 sequence is CASSQEGQVNVFGYTF. For the CDR3, the DNA is TGTGCCAGCAGCCAAGAAGGACAGGTGAATGTATTTGGCTACACCTTC.

The V and J genes are TRBV6-5 and TRBJ2-7; 8 positions agree with TRBD2. The CDR3 is made up of 15 amino acids. The ends lost 4 bases at V and 2 bases at J; junction bases unmatched: 7. In germline, CDR1 is MNHEY, CDR2 SVGAGI. The CDR3 region has the DNA TGTGCCAGCAGTTGGACTCGGGGGGGCACCTACGAGCAGTACTTC. Translated: CASSWTRGGTYEQYF.

The chain joins TRBV10-1 to TRBJ2-1, with TRBD2 matching 7 bases. The CDR3 contains 15 residues. The V gene's germline CDR1 is WNHNN and CDR2 SYGVQD (reference sequence). V lost 2 bases, J lost 3 bases, and 4 bases stayed unmatched. The CDR3 is CASSERRGIYNEQFF. CDR3 sequence (DNA): TGCGCCAGCAGTGAGCGGCGGGGGATCTACAATGAGCAGTTCTTC.

The rearrangement joins TRBV19 to TRBJ1-2; the D is unclear. Per germline, CDR1 LNHDA and CDR2 SQIVND (reference sequence). The CDR3 loop spans 12 amino acids. V was cut by 7 bases and J by 8 bases, with 14 bases left in between. CDR3 sequence: CASMRAIGGYTF. The CDR3 nucleotides read TGTGCCAGTATGAGGGCGATCGGGGGCTACACCTTC.

This clone has only one observation. The chain uses TRBV19 and TRBJ1-1, with D unresolved. The ends were cut back, 4 bases at V and 11 bases at J, with 20 bases in the middle. This CDR3 is built from 14 residues. Per germline, CDR1 LNHDA and CDR2 SQIVND (reference sequence). The CDR3 DNA sequence: TGTGCCAGTAGTAGGTCGACTTACCCGCTTTGGGCTTTCTTT. Translation: CASSRSTYPLWAFF.

The chain joins TRBV11-2 to TRBJ1-4; 9 bases match TRBD1. J was trimmed by 8 bases and V by 3 bases; bases with no gene match: 7. Looked up from germline, CDR1 is SGHAT and CDR2 is FQNNGV. The CDR3 is made up of 15 amino acids. CDR3 sequence: CASSLVSGTGEKLFF. The DNA of the CDR3 is TGTGCCAGCAGCTTGGTCTCCGGGACAGGGGAAAAACTGTTTTTT.

Written as DNA, the CDR3 is TGTGCCAGCAGCCCCCCCCTAGAGACCCAGTACTTC. It codes for CASSPPLETQYF. The V and J genes are TRBV7-2 and TRBJ2-5; unclear D gene. The V gene's germline CDR1 is SGHTA and CDR2 FQGNSA. Trimming took 5 bases from V and 4 from J, leaving 8 bases between them. The CDR3 is 12 residues long.

The chain uses TRBV4-1 and TRBJ2-1; 12 bases line up with TRBD2. CDR3 length equals 19 residues. Germline-derived CDR1 and CDR2 are MGHRA and YSYEKL. V lost 0 bases and J lost 7; bases outside the gene matches: 13. The CDR3 sequence is CASSQDGFETSGSVNEQFF. CDR3 DNA: TGCGCCAGCAGCCAAGATGGATTCGAGACTAGCGGGAGTGTAAATGAGCAGTTCTTC.

The J gene is TRBJ2-1, the V gene TRBV7-9, with 8 bases fitting TRBD2. CDR1 is SEHNR, CDR2 FQNEAQ, per germline (reference sequence). CDR3 length: 16 amino acids. J was trimmed by 4 bases and V by 6 bases; bases with no gene match: 11. In nucleotides, the CDR3 is TGTGCCAGCAGTCGGGGGGGGAGGGGACTTTACAATGAGCAGTTCTTC. Protein product: CASSRGGRGLYNEQFF.

On this clone: Germline is not matched at one junction end, which may reflect a read error. V usage is TRBV7-9 and J usage is TRBJ1-1, with no clear D. Germline-derived CDR1 and CDR2 are SEHNR and FQNEAQ (reference sequence). The CDR3 extends over 12 amino acids. The CDR3 sequence is CSSSPLTSEAFF. CDR3 in DNA: TGTTCCAGCAGCCCTCTAACGAGTGAAGCTTTCTTT.

As for this clone: The junction and the germline gene differ at one end; a read error may be behind it. V gene TRBV7-2 combines with J gene TRBJ1-1, with 7 bases matching TRBD1. The CDR3 totals 17 residues. Germline CDR1 and CDR2: SGHTA and FQGNSA. Here the CDR3 reads CAGSLVSSAGGKGEAFF. In DNA, the CDR3 is TGTGCCGGCAGCTTAGTGTCCTCGGCAGGGGGTAAGGGTGAAGCTTTCTTT.